The T cell receptor beta chain under discussion was sequenced for a study of CXCR4 blockade with PD-1 therapy in pancreatic cancer. Whole-study findings and limits: Tumor clonality averaged around 0.14 versus 0.052 in healthy blood, not predicting survival. Sequencing covered TCRbeta chains only, not alpha chains. More frequent amino acid clones had more nucleotide rearrangements, suggesting convergent selection.

Patients who provided the archived tumor blocks had not received neoadjuvant therapy before surgery. Using immunoSEQ multiplex PCR, the repertoire was profiled, and TCRdb retains in-frame clones only, with some absent. The sample includes 2,500 to 3,500 clones, roughly 38% of them seen just once. This CDR3 comprises 16 residues. The germline V and J ends were trimmed by 3 bases and 5 bases, with 16 bases remaining between them. CDR1 and CDR2 from the germline V gene are KGHSH and LQKENI. This clone was seen once. Its target is unknown. This sequence originates from a human donor with pancreatic ductal adenocarcinoma. Sequencing input: tumor tissue. The V call is TRBV18, the J call TRBJ2-2; the D gene is possibly TRBD2 (7 bases). The CDR3 nucleotides read TGTGCCAGCTCACCCCAAAAGGGGGGGAGAACCGGGGAGCTGTTTTTT. This gives the protein CASSPQKGGRTGELFF.